The 21 T cell receptor beta chains given below trace back to one sample, sequenced in a study of regulatory T cells in long-lasting Graves disease. Libraries of TCR beta came from iRepertoire HTBI primers plus Arm-PCR of CDR3 regions. Each CDR3 protein gets one entry after TCRdb re-called the multiplex PCR reads with MiXCR. The profile covers approximately 400,000 distinct CDR3 sequences, with more than 20% appearing a single time and around 30% taken by the ten largest. Time point defined: persistent/refractory GD, antithyroid drugs over 5 years with positive TRAb. PBMCs provided the RNA from which the TCR library was made. Here the sequenced sample was peripheral blood mononuclear cells (PBMCs), taken when the disease was refractory, from a patient treated with antithyroid drugs. The receptors were sampled from a middle-aged woman with Graves disease.

This clonotype came up many times. The chain uses TRBV6-9 and TRBJ2-7; possible D gene TRBD1, 5 bases. V was trimmed by 4 bases and J by 0 bases, leaving 16 bases between them. The V gene's germline CDR1 is MNHGY and CDR2 SVAAGI. The CDR3 spans 16 residues. CDR3 DNA sequence: TGTGCCAGCAGTTTAGAACCGACAGCCGCCTCCTACGAGCAGTACTTC. It translates to CASSLEPTAASYEQYF.

This clonotype was observed many times. V gene TRBV28 combines with J gene TRBJ2-5; 10 bases line up with TRBD2. CDR1 and CDR2 (germline): MDHEN, SYDVKM. V lost 5 bases and J lost 5; bases outside the gene matches: 5. This CDR3 has 14 amino acids. For the CDR3, the DNA is TGTGCCAGCAGTCTGCTAGCGGGAGAGGAGACCCAGTACTTC. Encoded protein: CASSLLAGEETQYF.

The rearrangement uses TRBV11-2 and TRBJ2-5; 11 bases are a match to TRBD2. Germline CDR1 reads SGHAT; CDR2 reads FQNNGV. Trimming took 4 bases from V and 4 from J; bases not matched to a gene: 5. The CDR3 totals 15 residues. The CDR3 spells CASSSLAGVGETQYF. CDR3 in DNA: TGTGCCAGCAGCTCACTAGCGGGAGTCGGAGAGACCCAGTACTTC.

Only a few counts were recorded for this clonotype. The V gene is TRBV7-2, the J gene TRBJ2-3; D unresolved. The CDR3 length is 14 residues. CDR1 is SGHTA, CDR2 FQGNSA, per germline. V lost 5 bases to trimming and J lost 2 bases, with 11 bases between them. The CDR3 loop reads CASSRRSFTDTQYF. CDR3 bases: TGTGCCAGCAGCCGTAGGTCTTTCACAGATACGCAGTATTTT.

The chain links TRBV6-1 to TRBJ2-1, with D perhaps TRBD2 (6 bases). V lost 7 bases, J lost 7 bases, and 14 bases lay in between. Germline V gene lookup returns CDR1 MNHNS and CDR2 SASEGT. The CDR3 is 13 amino acids. The CDR3 here is CASIAGSPNEQFF. CDR3 in DNA: TGTGCCAGCATAGCCGGGAGCCCAAATGAGCAGTTCTTC.

This chain connects TRBV12-3 or TRBV12-4 to TRBJ2-2, with 9 bases matching TRBD1. With V trimmed by 4 bases and J by 5 bases, 5 bases remained unmatched. There are 15 residues in the CDR3. CDR3 loop: CASSSGQGRTGELFF. The CDR3 coding sequence is TGTGCCAGCAGTTCGGGACAGGGTAGAACCGGGGAGCTGTTTTTT.

This clonotype was seen ten or more times. This chain uses TRBV29-1 with TRBJ2-2; possible D gene TRBD2, 6 bases. V was pared by 4 bases and J by 5 bases, with 14 bases between. Per the germline V gene, CDR1 is SQVTM and CDR2 is ANQGSEA. This CDR3 comprises 14 residues. This CDR3 is CSVAPFGGTGELFF. The CDR3, as DNA: TGCAGCGTTGCTCCCTTTGGAGGGACCGGGGAGCTGTTTTTT.

This clonotype occurred many times. This rearrangement joins TRBV28 to TRBJ1-5; D perhaps matches TRBD1 (5 bases). Trimming removed 7 bases from V and 2 bases from J, with 15 bases in between. This CDR3 region has 15 residues. Germline CDR1 and CDR2: MDHEN and SYDVKM. CDR3 protein: CASIPAQGGNQPQHF. Here the CDR3 DNA reads TGTGCCAGCATTCCTGCCCAGGGTGGCAATCAGCCCCAGCATTTT.

This clonotype was seen ten or more times. V gene TRBV29-1 combines with J gene TRBJ2-7, with 11 bases lining up with TRBD2. There are 14 residues in the CDR3. Trimming removed 5 bases from V and 0 bases from J; junction bases left unmatched: 3. CDR1 SQVTM and CDR2 ANQGSEA come from the germline V gene. CDR3 nucleotide sequence: TGCAGCGTTTCCCTAGCGGGAGGCTCCTACGAGCAGTACTTC. Its translation: CSVSLAGGSYEQYF.

This clonotype was detected a few times. A read error may account for a junction end that differs from germline. The chain is built from TRBV3-1 and TRBJ1-2; D is possibly TRBD1 (6 bases). CDR1 is LGHDT, CDR2 YNNKEL, per germline (reference sequence). The CDR3 length is 14 residues. CDR3 nucleotide sequence: TGCGCCAGCAGCCAAGAGGGGGATTCCTATGGCTACACCTTC. Its protein is CASSQEGDSYGYTF.

This chain links TRBV10-2 with TRBJ2-3; 8 bases align to TRBD2. V lost 5 bases to trimming and J lost 3 bases; unmatched junction nucleotides: 7. CDR1 and CDR2 (germline): WSHSY, SAAADI. The CDR3 extends over 15 amino acids. The chain's CDR3 is CASSSNGRGTDTQYF. CDR3 in DNA: TGCGCCAGCAGTTCTAACGGGAGGGGGACAGATACGCAGTATTTT.

The table lists this clonotype with many counts. The CDR3 bases are TGTGCCAGCAGTTGGTGGACAGTTGCCTACGAGCAGTACTTC. This sequence encodes CASSWWTVAYEQYF. The chain joins TRBV28 to TRBJ2-7; D might be TRBD1 (6 bases). CDR3 size: 14 residues. The V gene lost 4 bases and the J gene lost 2 bases, with 12 bases spanning the gap. Germline CDR1 reads MDHEN; CDR2 reads SYDVKM. The full variable domain, rest sourced from reference TRBV28 and TRBJ2-7, is DVKVTQSSRYLVKRTGEKVFLECVQDMDHENMFWYRQDPGLGLRLIYFSYDVKMKEKGDIPEGYSVSREKKERFSLILESASTNQTSMYLCASSWWTVAYEQYFGPGTRLTVT.

This clonotype has just a few counts. The chain recombines TRBV7-3 with TRBJ1-6, with a possible D match to TRBD1 (6 bases). Trimming left V 5 bases short and J 7 bases short, with 15 bases between. The length of the CDR3 is 15 residues. Per the germline V gene, CDR1 is SGHTA and CDR2 is FQGTGA. The DNA of the CDR3 is TGTGCCAGCAGCGCCCTCGGGGGGGCGAATTCACCCCTCCACTTT. Residues: CASSALGGANSPLHF.

This clonotype was seen ten or more times. The chain has TRBV11-2 and TRBJ1-6; 10 nucleotides align to TRBD1. The CDR3 spans 15 residues. J was trimmed by 9 bases and V by 5 bases; bases with no gene match: 7. Germline V gene data show CDR1 as SGHAT and CDR2 as FQNNGV. CDR3 amino acids: CASSVRQGAFSPLHF. The CDR3 bases are TGTGCCAGCAGCGTTCGACAGGGGGCCTTTTCACCCCTCCACTTT.

Points on this clonotype: This may come from a read error, since a much larger clone is one base off. The rearrangement links TRBV2 to TRBJ2-3; D is uncertain. Trimming took 8 bases from V and 4 from J, leaving 13 bases between them. The CDR3 is 13 residues long. Germline V gene lookup returns CDR1 SNHLY and CDR2 FYNNEI. The CDR3 region is CASGLSAADTQYF. In nucleotides, the CDR3 is TGTGCCAGCGGCTTATCGGCCGCAGATACGCAGTATTTT.

The genes are TRBV3-1 and TRBJ2-7, with TRBD1 identical over 8 bases. Trimming removed 4 bases from V and 4 bases from J; junction bases left unmatched: 6. The CDR3 is 14 residues long. The V gene's germline CDR1 is LGHDT and CDR2 YNNKEL (reference sequence). In DNA, the CDR3 is TGTGCCAGCAGCCGGGCAGGGGGCATATACGAGCAGTACTTC. This gives the protein CASSRAGGIYEQYF.

This sequence joins TRBV29-1 and TRBJ2-3, with a tentative D call TRBD2 (6 bases). The CDR3 spans 15 residues. Between the trimmed V and J ends, which lost 6 bases and 4 bases, there was a span of 20 bases. Per germline, CDR1 SQVTM and CDR2 ANQGSEA. The DNA of the CDR3 is TGCAGCGTACCGTGGGGCGGGACGACGTCAGATACGCAGTATTTT. This encodes CSVPWGGTTSDTQYF.

In this sample, this clonotype turned up many times. The rearrangement uses TRBV27 and TRBJ2-2; maybe TRBD2 (7 bases). V was cut by 5 bases and J by 15 bases, with 16 bases left in between. The CDR3 is made up of 12 amino acids. Germline V gene sequence: CDR1 MNHEY, CDR2 SMNVEV (reference sequence). The CDR3 loop is CASSGEGGGLFF. CDR3 nucleotide sequence: TGTGCCAGCAGTGGGGAGGGGGGGGGCTTGTTTTTT.

The chain is built from TRBV5-1 and TRBJ2-3; D gene uncertain. V dropped 0 bases and J dropped 6 bases, with 8 bases sitting between them. The CDR3 covers 13 residues. Germline V lookup: CDR1 SGHRS, CDR2 YFSETQ. The CDR3: CASSLAGRDTQYF. CDR3 nucleotides: TGCGCCAGCAGCTTGGCGGGCAGGGATACGCAGTATTTT.

Ten or more counts support this clonotype. The chain uses TRBV10-3 and TRBJ1-1; tentative D call: TRBD1 (5 bases). CDR3 length: 14 residues. Trimming took 2 bases from V and 3 from J, leaving 10 bases between them. In germline, CDR1 is ENHRY, CDR2 SYGVKD. CDR3 nucleotides: TGTGCCATCAGTGAGACCAGGGACGACACTGAAGCTTTCTTT. Amino acids: CAISETRDDTEAFF.

This clonotype was counted many times. The chain recombines TRBV28 with TRBJ2-1; D gene unclear. The V and J ends lost 6 bases and 7 bases respectively, with 13 bases between them. CDR1 is MDHEN, CDR2 SYDVKM, per germline. The CDR3 covers 13 residues. The CDR3 coding sequence is TGTGCCAGCAGCACCCGACCCCGGAATGAGCAGTTCTTC. It encodes CASSTRPRNEQFF.